In its sample, the clone carrying this TCR beta chain was seen once. Its antigen remains unknown. Using immunoSEQ multiplex PCR, the repertoire was profiled, and TCRdb retains in-frame clones only, with some absent. The sample includes more than 25,000 clones, around 79% of them seen just once. This entry is derived from a study of OX40 agonist ivuxolimab in advanced cancers. Study-wide points: The study did not work out the antigen specificity of the expanded peripheral T cells. Partial responders receiving 0.1-3.0 mg/kg showed among the lowest clonal expansion.

V lost 5 bases and J 0 bases, leaving 17 bases between the germline ends. Looked up from germline, CDR1 is MNHEY and CDR2 is SMNVEV (reference sequence). This CDR3 has 17 amino acids. The input for sequencing was CD4+ or CD8+ T cells sorted from blood, taken in a trial of the OX40 agonist ivuxolimab. The clonotype originates from an adult with an advanced solid tumor such as melanoma, head and neck, liver or kidney cancer. The chain is built from TRBV27 and TRBJ2-4; a possible D gene is TRBD1 (6 bases). This CDR3 is CASSPTLDSLAKNIQYF. As DNA, the CDR3 is TGTGCCAGCAGTCCCACCCTGGACAGTCTAGCCAAAAACATTCAGTACTTC.